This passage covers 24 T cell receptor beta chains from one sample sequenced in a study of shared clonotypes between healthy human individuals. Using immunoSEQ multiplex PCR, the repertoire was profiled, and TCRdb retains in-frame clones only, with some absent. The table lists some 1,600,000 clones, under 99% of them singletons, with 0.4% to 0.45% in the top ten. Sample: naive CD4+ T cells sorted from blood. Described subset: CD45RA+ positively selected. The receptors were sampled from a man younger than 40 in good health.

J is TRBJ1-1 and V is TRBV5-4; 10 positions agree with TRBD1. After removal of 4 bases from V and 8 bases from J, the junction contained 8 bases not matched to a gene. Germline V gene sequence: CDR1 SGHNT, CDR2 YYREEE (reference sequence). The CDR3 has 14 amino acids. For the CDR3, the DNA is TGTGCCAGCAGCAACCGGGACAGGGGACGAGAAGCTTTCTTT. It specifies CASSNRDRGREAFF. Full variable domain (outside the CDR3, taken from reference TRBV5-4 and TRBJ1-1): ETGVTQSPTHLIKTRGQQVTLRCSSQSGHNTVSWYQQALGQGPQFIFQYYREEENGRGNFPPRFSGLQFPNYSSELNVNALELDDSALYLCASSNRDRGREAFFGQGTRLTVV.

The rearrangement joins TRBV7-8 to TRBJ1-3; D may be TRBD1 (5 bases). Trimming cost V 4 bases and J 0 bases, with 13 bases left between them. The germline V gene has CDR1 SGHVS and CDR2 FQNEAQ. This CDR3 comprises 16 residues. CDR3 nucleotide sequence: TGTGCCAGCAGCTCAGGGTGGGGGAACTCTGGAAACACCATATATTTT. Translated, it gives CASSSGWGNSGNTIYF.

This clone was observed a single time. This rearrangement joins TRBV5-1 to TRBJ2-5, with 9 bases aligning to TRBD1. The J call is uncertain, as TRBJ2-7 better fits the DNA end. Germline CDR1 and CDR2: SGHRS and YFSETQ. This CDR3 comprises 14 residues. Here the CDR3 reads CASSPPDRGVEQYF. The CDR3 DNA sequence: TGCGCCAGCAGCCCCCCGGACAGGGGTGTCGAGCAGTACTTC.

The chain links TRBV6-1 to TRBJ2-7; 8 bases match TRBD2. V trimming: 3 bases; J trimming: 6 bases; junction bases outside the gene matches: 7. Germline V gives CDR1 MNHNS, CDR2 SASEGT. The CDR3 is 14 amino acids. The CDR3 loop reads CASSEAGGVGEQYF. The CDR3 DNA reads TGTGCCAGCAGTGAGGCGGGAGGTGTCGGCGAGCAGTACTTC.

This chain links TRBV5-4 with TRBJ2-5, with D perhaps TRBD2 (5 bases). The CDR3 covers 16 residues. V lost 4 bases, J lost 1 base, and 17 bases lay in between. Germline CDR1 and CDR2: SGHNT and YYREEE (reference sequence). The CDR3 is CASSRPAPEAQETQYF. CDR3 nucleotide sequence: TGTGCCAGCAGCCGACCAGCACCGGAGGCCCAAGAGACCCAGTACTTC.

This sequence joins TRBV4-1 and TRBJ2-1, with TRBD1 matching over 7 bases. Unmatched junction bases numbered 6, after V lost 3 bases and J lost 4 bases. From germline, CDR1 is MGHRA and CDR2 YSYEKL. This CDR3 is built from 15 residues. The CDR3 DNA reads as TGCGCCAGCAGCCAGGAGGACAGGCCGTACAATGAGCAGTTCTTC. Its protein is CASSQEDRPYNEQFF.

CDR3 in amino acids: CASSLGRGIFYEQYF. The CDR3 DNA reads TGTGCCAGCAGCTTAGGCAGGGGGATCTTCTACGAGCAGTACTTC. The gene calls are TRBV11-2 and TRBJ2-7; 7 bases fit TRBD1. With V trimmed by 1 base and J by 3 bases, 6 bases remained unmatched. Germline V gives CDR1 SGHAT, CDR2 FQNNGV. This CDR3 has 15 residues.

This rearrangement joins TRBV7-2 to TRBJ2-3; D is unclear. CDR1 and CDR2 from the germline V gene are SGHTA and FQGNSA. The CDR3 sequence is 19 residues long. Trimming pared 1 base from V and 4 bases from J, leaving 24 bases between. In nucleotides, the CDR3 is TGTGCCAGCAGCTTAGTGTTTGGGCCCCCTGAGGCCCACCCAGATACGCAGTATTTT. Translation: CASSLVFGPPEAHPDTQYF.

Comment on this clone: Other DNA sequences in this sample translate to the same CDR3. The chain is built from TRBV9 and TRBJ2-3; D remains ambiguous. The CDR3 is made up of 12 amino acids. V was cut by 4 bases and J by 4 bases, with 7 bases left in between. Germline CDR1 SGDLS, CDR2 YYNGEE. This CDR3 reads CASSPPSDTQYF. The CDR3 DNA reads TGTGCCAGCAGCCCACCGTCAGATACGCAGTATTTT.

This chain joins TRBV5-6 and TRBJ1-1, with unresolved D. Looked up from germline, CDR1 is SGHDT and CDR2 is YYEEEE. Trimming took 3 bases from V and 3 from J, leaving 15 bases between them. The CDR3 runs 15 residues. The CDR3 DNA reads TGTGCCAGCAGCTCCCCTCGGGAGGGTGACACTGAAGCTTTCTTT. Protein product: CASSSPREGDTEAFF.

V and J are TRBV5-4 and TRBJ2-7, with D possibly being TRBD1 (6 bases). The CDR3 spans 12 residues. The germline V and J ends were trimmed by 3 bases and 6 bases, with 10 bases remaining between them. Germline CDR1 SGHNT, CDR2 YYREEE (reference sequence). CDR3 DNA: TGTGCCAGCAGCTACACAGGGACCGAGCAGTACTTC. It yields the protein CASSYTGTEQYF.

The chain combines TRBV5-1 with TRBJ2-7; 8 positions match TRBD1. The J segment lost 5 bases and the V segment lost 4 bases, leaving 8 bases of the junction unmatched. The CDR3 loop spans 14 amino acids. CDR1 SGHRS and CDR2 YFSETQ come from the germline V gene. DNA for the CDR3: TGCGCCAGCAGCCCACCCACAGGGGGTGACGAGCAGTACTTC. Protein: CASSPPTGGDEQYF.

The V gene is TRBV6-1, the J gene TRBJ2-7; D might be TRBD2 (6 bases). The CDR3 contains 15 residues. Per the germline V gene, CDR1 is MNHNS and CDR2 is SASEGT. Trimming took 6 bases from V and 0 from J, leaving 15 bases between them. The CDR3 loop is CASRRDSQISYEQYF. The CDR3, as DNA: TGTGCCAGCAGACGGGACTCGCAGATCTCCTACGAGCAGTACTTC.

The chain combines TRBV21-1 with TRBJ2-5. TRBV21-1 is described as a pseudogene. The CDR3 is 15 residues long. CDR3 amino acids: CASSKGVKSQETQYF. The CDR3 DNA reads TGTGCCAGCAGCAAAGGGGTGAAGTCACAAGAGACCCAGTACTTC.

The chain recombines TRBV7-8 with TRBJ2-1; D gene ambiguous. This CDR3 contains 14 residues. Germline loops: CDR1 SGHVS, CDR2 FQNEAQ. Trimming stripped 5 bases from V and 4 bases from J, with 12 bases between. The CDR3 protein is CASSGLDIYNEQFF. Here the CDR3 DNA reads TGTGCCAGCAGCGGGCTAGATATTTACAATGAGCAGTTCTTC.

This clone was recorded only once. The CDR3 reads CASSVVLAGSSYEQYF. The CDR3 DNA reads TGTGCCAGCAGCGTAGTCCTAGCGGGAAGCTCCTACGAGCAGTACTTC. This chain joins TRBV9 and TRBJ2-7; 9 bases agree with TRBD2. V lost 0 bases, J lost 0 bases, and 4 bases stayed unmatched. In germline, CDR1 is SGDLS, CDR2 YYNGEE. This CDR3 has 16 amino acids.

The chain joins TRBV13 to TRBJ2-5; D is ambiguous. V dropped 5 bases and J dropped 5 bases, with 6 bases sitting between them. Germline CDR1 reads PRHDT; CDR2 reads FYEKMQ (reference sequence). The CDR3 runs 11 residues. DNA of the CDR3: TGTGCCAGCAGCCAAGGGGAGACCCAGTACTTC. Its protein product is CASSQGETQYF.

CDR3 sequence reads: CASSLYGTSGANTEAFF. CDR3 nucleotides: TGTGCCAGCAGCTTATACGGTACGTCGGGTGCGAACACTGAAGCTTTCTTT. This chain joins TRBV7-3 and TRBJ1-1; D unresolved. Trimming took off 2 bases at V and 1 base at J, with 17 bases between the two ends. Germline lookup yields CDR1 SGHTA and CDR2 FQGTGA. The length of the CDR3 is 17 residues.

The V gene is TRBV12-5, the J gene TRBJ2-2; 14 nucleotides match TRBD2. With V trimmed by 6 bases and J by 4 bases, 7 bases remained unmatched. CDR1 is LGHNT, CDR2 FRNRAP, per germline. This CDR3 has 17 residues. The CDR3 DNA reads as TGTGCTAGTGGGGGGACTAGCGGGAGTCGCGGCACCGGGGAGCTGTTTTTT. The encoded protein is CASGGTSGSRGTGELFF.

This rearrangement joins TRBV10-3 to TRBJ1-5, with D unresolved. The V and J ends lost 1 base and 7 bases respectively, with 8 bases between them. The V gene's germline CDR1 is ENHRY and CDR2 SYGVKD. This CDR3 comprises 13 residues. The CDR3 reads CAISEWLEQPQHF. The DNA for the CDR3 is TGTGCCATCAGTGAGTGGTTGGAGCAGCCCCAGCATTTT.

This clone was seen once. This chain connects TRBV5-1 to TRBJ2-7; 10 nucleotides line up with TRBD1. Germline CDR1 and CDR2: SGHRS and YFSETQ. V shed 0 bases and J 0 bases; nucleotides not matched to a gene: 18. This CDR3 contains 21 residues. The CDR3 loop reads CASSLALFKSPGQGSSYEQYF. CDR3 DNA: TGCGCCAGCAGCTTGGCGTTGTTTAAATCTCCGGGACAGGGGAGCTCCTACGAGCAGTACTTC.

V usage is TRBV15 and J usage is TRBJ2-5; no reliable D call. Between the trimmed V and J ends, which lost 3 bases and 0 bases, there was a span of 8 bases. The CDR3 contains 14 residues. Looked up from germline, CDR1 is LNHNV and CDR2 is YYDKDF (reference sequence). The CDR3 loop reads CATSRREYQETQYF. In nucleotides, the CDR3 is TGTGCCACCAGCAGGAGAGAGTACCAAGAGACCCAGTACTTC.

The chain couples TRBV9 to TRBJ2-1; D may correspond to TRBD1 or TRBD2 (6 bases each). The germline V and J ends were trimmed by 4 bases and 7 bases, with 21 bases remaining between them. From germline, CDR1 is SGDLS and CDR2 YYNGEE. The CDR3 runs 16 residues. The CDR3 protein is CASSSRRGTPGNEQFF. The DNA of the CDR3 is TGTGCCAGCAGCTCCCGGAGGGGGACCCCTGGGAATGAGCAGTTCTTC.

The CDR3 DNA reads TGTGCCAGCAGCAGATACCGGGACAGGAATTACGAGCAGTACTTC. Translation: CASSRYRDRNYEQYF. The chain uses TRBV7-2 and TRBJ2-7; 8 bases match TRBD1. Germline V gene data show CDR1 as SGHTA and CDR2 as FQGNSA. The CDR3 runs to 15 residues. J lost 4 bases, V lost 5 bases, and 10 bases had no gene match.